The TCR beta chain under discussion was sequenced for a study of blood T cell repertoires in COVID-19. Study overall: Acute-phase and convalescent COVID-19 samples originated in the United States, Italy and Spain. Sample material is recorded as cDNA or gDNA derived from T cells, B-cell-depleted T cells, or PBMCs.

Authors' analysis steps: The assay estimated nucleated cells by amplifying reference gene primers. Generated by immunoSEQ multiplex PCR, the TCRdb table keeps only in-frame clones and is missing some. The V and J calls and the clone size are those of that table, but D and trimming were determined from the DNA. The sample carries around 78,000 clones, approximately 85% recorded once. The sample was peripheral blood. This TCR derives from a human donor in a cohort sampled during active COVID-19.

Written as DNA, the CDR3 is TGTGCCAGCATACAGCTCCTGGGCACCGGGGAGCTGTTTTTT. Its translation: CASIQLLGTGELFF. The V call is TRBV6-5, the J call TRBJ2-2; D remains ambiguous. The CDR3 is made up of 14 amino acids. The germline CDR1 and CDR2 sequences are MNHEY and SVGAGI. Trimming stripped 7 bases from V and 4 bases from J, with 13 bases between.